This entry concerns a single TCR beta chain. Its antigen remains unknown. This specimen belongs to a study of beta chain features in type 1 diabetes. Study-wide findings and caveats: Shortening that was moderate but significant affected the TCRB CDR3s of Type 1 diabetes patients in all four CD4+ subsets.

The authors reverse transcribed all of the isolated RNA, so sequencing captured expressed TCRB transcripts. Naive, central memory and regulatory T cell samples produced a mean of approximately 3.9 million reads. Profiling relied on immunoSEQ multiplex PCR, and the TCRdb table lists in-frame clones only, not all of them. The sample yields hundreds of thousands of clones, about 14% seen once. The CDR3 is 15 amino acids. Germline V CDR1 and CDR2: SGDLS, YYNGEE. The chain recombines TRBV9 with TRBJ2-5; 7 bases agree with TRBD1. TRBJ2-7 explains the end of the DNA better; the J call may be wrong. The receptor's source is a man aged 18 to 30 with type 1 diabetes. The sequenced sample was naive CD4+ T cells from blood. CDR3 amino acids: CASSLFGTETYEQYF. In DNA form, the CDR3 reads TGTGCCAGCTCCCTATTCGGGACAGAGACCTACGAGCAGTACTTC.